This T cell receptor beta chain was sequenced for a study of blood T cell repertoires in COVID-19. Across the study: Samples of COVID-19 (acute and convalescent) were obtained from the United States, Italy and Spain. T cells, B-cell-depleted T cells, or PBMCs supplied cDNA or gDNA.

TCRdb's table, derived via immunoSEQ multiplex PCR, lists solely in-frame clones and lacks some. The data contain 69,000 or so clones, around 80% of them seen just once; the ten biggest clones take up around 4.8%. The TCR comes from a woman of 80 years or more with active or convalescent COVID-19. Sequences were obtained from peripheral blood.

The CDR3 reads CASSRTPRDRAYNEQFF. CDR3 bases: TGTGCCAGCAGCCGTACGCCCCGGGACAGGGCATACAATGAGCAGTTCTTC. The rearrangement links TRBV4-2 to TRBJ2-1; the match to TRBD1 covers 9 bases. J gave up 4 bases and V 4 bases, and 11 bases lay outside the gene matches. This CDR3 has 17 residues. Germline CDR1 reads LGHNA; CDR2 reads YNFKEQ.